One sample yielded the 8 T cell receptor beta chains listed below, sequenced in a study of blood T cell repertoires in COVID-19. Libraries were prepared by immunoSEQ multiplex PCR; TCRdb keeps only in-frame clonotypes and omits some of them. The data show some 200,000 clones, more than 65% seen once. The sequenced sample consisted of peripheral blood. The receptor source for this set is a human donor in a cohort sampled during active COVID-19.

The chain combines TRBV19 with TRBJ1-5, with TRBD1 matching 10 bases. The CDR3 runs to 15 residues. Germline values: CDR1 LNHDA, CDR2 SQIVND (reference sequence). After removal of 5 bases from V and 5 bases from J, the junction contained 6 bases not matched to a gene. DNA of the CDR3: TGTGCCAGTAGTGTGGGACAGGGGCGCCATCAGCCCCAGCATTTT. Protein: CASSVGQGRHQPQHF.

The rearrangement links TRBV21-1 to TRBJ2-6; TRBD1 is the table's D call, not checked against the DNA. TRBV21-1 is designated a pseudogene. The CDR3 extends over 19 amino acids. CDR3: CASPPRDRVNFSGANVLTF. The CDR3, as DNA: TGTGCCAGTCCGCCCCGGGACAGGGTGAACTTCTCTGGGGCCAACGTCCTGACTTTC.

The rearrangement links TRBV4-1 to TRBJ1-2; D remains ambiguous. CDR3 length equals 14 residues. V lost 0 bases to trimming and J lost 4 bases, with 9 bases between them. Germline loops: CDR1 MGHRA, CDR2 YSYEKL. The CDR3 DNA follows: TGCGCCAGCAGCCAAGATCGCATCAGCTATGGCTACACCTTC. This gives the protein CASSQDRISYGYTF.

This sequence joins TRBV7-2 and TRBJ2-2, with D perhaps matching TRBD1 (5 bases). The germline gives CDR1 SGHTA, CDR2 FQGNSA. The CDR3 extends over 18 amino acids. V gave up 0 bases and J gave up 4 bases, with 18 bases separating them. The CDR3, as DNA: TGTGCCAGCAGCTTAGCATTGGGGCAGGGCGAAACCACCGGGGAGCTGTTTTTT. It encodes CASSLALGQGETTGELFF.

The chain has TRBV11-3 and TRBJ2-3, with TRBD2 matching over 8 bases. Germline V lookup: CDR1 SGHNT, CDR2 YENEEA. V gave up 5 bases and J gave up 0 bases; unmatched junction bases: 4. The CDR3 extends over 15 amino acids. The CDR3 DNA reads as TGTGCCAGCAGCCGGGGGGGGGCTAGCACAGATACGCAGTATTTT. As protein: CASSRGGASTDTQYF. Filled out from reference TRBV11-3 and TRBJ2-3, the complete variable domain reads EAGVVQSPRYKIIEKKQPVAFWCNPISGHNTLYWYLQNLGQGPELLIRYENEEAVDDSQLPKDRFSAERLKGVDSTLKIQPAELGDSAVYLCASSRGGASTDTQYFGPGTRLTVL.

CDR3 sequence: CASSLRLAQSTDTQYF. The CDR3 nucleotides are TGTGCCAGCAGCTTAAGGCTAGCGCAAAGCACAGATACGCAGTATTTT. The rearrangement links TRBV7-2 to TRBJ2-3; maybe TRBD2 (6 bases). The CDR3 extends over 16 amino acids. Germline CDR1 is SGHTA and CDR2 is FQGNSA. V shed 2 bases and J shed 0 bases, with 12 bases lying between them.

This rearrangement joins TRBV18 to TRBJ2-7, with 8 bases aligning to TRBD1. This CDR3 comprises 14 residues. Germline CDR1 reads KGHSH; CDR2 reads LQKENI. J gave up 6 bases and V 1 base, and 5 bases lay outside the gene matches. The CDR3 loop is CASSPLGQGAEQYF. CDR3 nucleotide sequence: TGTGCCAGCTCACCACTAGGACAGGGAGCCGAGCAGTACTTC.

This sequence joins TRBV30 and TRBJ1-4, with 12 bases lining up with TRBD1. Trimming took 3 bases from V and 7 from J; bases not matched to a gene: 9. The CDR3 loop spans 16 amino acids. Germline values: CDR1 GTSNPN, CDR2 SVGIG (reference sequence). In DNA form, the CDR3 reads TGTGCCTGGAGCCGGGGGACAGGGGGCGCGGGTGAAAAACTGTTTTTT. The encoded protein is CAWSRGTGGAGEKLFF.